This T cell receptor (beta chain) is from a study of blood T cell repertoires in COVID-19. The wider study: PBMCs, B-cell-depleted T cells, or T cells provided the cDNA or gDNA that made up the material.

TCRdb's table, derived via immunoSEQ multiplex PCR, lists solely in-frame clones and lacks some. The data hold a few hundred thousand clones, with about 82% observed a single time. The germline V gene encodes CDR1 MGHRA and CDR2 YSYEKL. The CDR3 is 18 residues long. V dropped 0 bases and J dropped 7; count of bases not matched to a gene: 9. The source of this sequence is a woman between 45 and 65 years old with acute or convalescent COVID-19. The rearrangement links TRBV4-1 to TRBJ2-1, with 13 bases fitting TRBD2. Sequencing was performed on peripheral blood. This CDR3 is CASSQDPLTSGRRNEQFF. The CDR3 DNA follows: TGCGCCAGCAGCCAAGATCCTCTGACTAGCGGGAGGAGGAATGAGCAGTTCTTC.